The 26 T cell receptor beta chains below all came from one sample that was sequenced in a study of identical twins. TCRdb itself ran the 5' RACE reads through MiXCR, one entry per CDR3 protein. In the table there are roughly 200,000 distinct CDR3 sequences, 15% to 20% of which are singletons. This sample also belongs to another study, concerning T cells expressing NK-cell markers.

The sample consisted of CD8+ T cells sorted from blood. These TCRs come from a woman between 18 and 29 years old in good health.

This clonotype was counted many times. The chain has TRBV15 and TRBJ2-3; no definite D call. CDR3 length: 13 residues. V was trimmed by 0 bases and J by 5 bases, leaving 6 bases between them. The germline gives CDR1 LNHNV, CDR2 YYDKDF (reference sequence). In DNA, the CDR3 is TGTGCCACCAGCAGAGAGCTGAGAGATACGCAGTATTTT. Its translation is CATSRELRDTQYF.

The rearrangement links TRBV29-1 to TRBJ2-2; D is undetermined. From germline, CDR1 is SQVTM and CDR2 ANQGSEA. The length of the CDR3 is 11 residues. The CDR3 coding sequence is TGCAGTACAGCGAACACCGGGGAGCTGTTTTTT. The encoded protein is CSTANTGELFF.

Only a few counts were recorded for this clonotype. The chain employs TRBV20-1 and TRBJ1-4, with 8 nucleotides matching TRBD1. The trim removed 1 base at V and 7 bases at J, leaving 11 bases unmatched. The germline V gene has CDR1 DFQATT and CDR2 SNEGSKA (reference sequence). CDR3 length: 16 residues. CDR3 nucleotide sequence: TGCAGTGCTAGAGCCAGGACAGGGATTAATAGTGAAAAACTGTTTTTT. It yields the protein CSARARTGINSEKLFF.

This clonotype was picked up many times. The chain is built from TRBV10-3 and TRBJ1-5, with D possibly TRBD1 on 6 matching bases. There are 18 residues in the CDR3. Per the germline V gene, CDR1 is ENHRY and CDR2 is SYGVKD. Trimming took 1 base from V and 1 from J, leaving 17 bases between them. The CDR3 spells CAISEYPPRGSSNQPQHF. CDR3 DNA sequence: TGTGCCATCAGTGAGTACCCCCCCAGGGGATCGAGCAATCAGCCCCAGCATTTT.

This clonotype came up a few times. The rearrangement uses TRBV7-9 and TRBJ2-3; maybe TRBD2 (5 bases). CDR3 size: 16 residues. The V end was cut by 4 bases, the J end by 4 bases, with 18 bases between. Looked up from germline, CDR1 is SEHNR and CDR2 is FQNEAQ (reference sequence). The CDR3 DNA reads as TGTGCCAGCAGCTCGAGTCGGGGTGAGGAGTCAGATACGCAGTATTTT. Residues: CASSSSRGEESDTQYF.

The rearrangement joins TRBV7-7 to TRBJ2-1; 9 nucleotides agree with TRBD2. The CDR3 consists of 15 residues. The germline V gene has CDR1 SSHAT and CDR2 FNYEAQ (reference sequence). With 5 bases clipped from V and 9 bases from J, the junction kept 11 bases outside the gene matches. The CDR3 DNA is TGTGCCAGCAGCCTCCTGGCGGGAGGGCCGAGTGAGCAGTTCTTC. This gives the protein CASSLLAGGPSEQFF.

This clonotype was counted only a few times. The chain combines TRBV7-2 with TRBJ2-7; D remains ambiguous. The germline CDR1 and CDR2 sequences are SGHTA and FQGNSA. The CDR3 consists of 13 residues. The V and J ends lost 1 base and 4 bases respectively, with 8 bases between them. The CDR3 loop is CASSLDPFYEQYF. The CDR3 DNA reads TGTGCCAGCAGCTTAGATCCTTTTTACGAGCAGTACTTC.

The chain recombines TRBV24-1 with TRBJ2-1, with TRBD1 matching over 11 bases. The CDR3 consists of 17 residues. Germline trimming cut 2 bases from V and 7 bases from J; bases unmatched to any gene: 9. CDR1 KGHDR and CDR2 SFDVKD come from the germline V gene. CDR3 DNA: TGTGCCACCAGTGATTCCGGACAGGGGGCGAGGTTTAATGAGCAGTTCTTC. This gives the protein CATSDSGQGARFNEQFF.

The V call is TRBV9, the J call TRBJ2-7; weak D call: TRBD1 (6 bases). The CDR3 totals 18 residues. Looked up from germline, CDR1 is SGDLS and CDR2 is YYNGEE. V dropped 1 base and J dropped 1 base, with 21 bases sitting between them. The CDR3: CASSVTPNPGHASYEQYF. For the CDR3, the DNA is TGTGCCAGCAGCGTAACCCCGAATCCGGGACATGCTTCCTACGAGCAGTACTTC.

The chain couples TRBV13 to TRBJ2-1; D remains unclear. V lost 0 bases and J lost 0, with 9 bases in between. Per germline, CDR1 PRHDT and CDR2 FYEKMQ (reference sequence). The CDR3 runs to 16 residues. The CDR3 coding sequence is TGTGCCAGCAGCTTAGGTGGCCTGAGCTCCTACAATGAGCAGTTCTTC. Residues: CASSLGGLSSYNEQFF.

This clonotype has only a few counts. This chain joins TRBV12-3 or TRBV12-4 and TRBJ1-4; TRBD1 matches at 10 bases. Trimming took 6 bases from V and 5 from J; bases not matched to a gene: 6. The CDR3 runs to 15 residues. The DNA of the CDR3 is TGTGCCAGCAGCCAACCGGGACAGGGGAATGAAAAACTGTTTTTT. This codes for CASSQPGQGNEKLFF.

This clonotype was counted a few times. The chain is built from TRBV6-1 and TRBJ2-1; 15 positions match TRBD2. After removal of 6 bases from V and 7 bases from J, the junction contained 4 bases not matched to a gene. CDR1 and CDR2 from the germline V gene are MNHNS and SASEGT. There are 15 residues in the CDR3. The CDR3 loop reads CASRPGTSGRNEQFF. DNA of the CDR3: TGTGCCAGCAGGCCTGGGACTAGCGGGAGGAATGAGCAGTTCTTC.

The rearrangement uses TRBV7-9 and TRBJ2-1; 7 nucleotides agree with TRBD1. V shed 8 bases and J 0 bases; nucleotides not matched to a gene: 7. Germline CDR1 is SEHNR and CDR2 is FQNEAQ (reference sequence). The CDR3 loop spans 15 amino acids. The CDR3 coding sequence is TGTGCCAGCCATGAGGGGGCAAACTCCTACAATGAGCAGTTCTTC. This gives the protein CASHEGANSYNEQFF.

The chain joins TRBV6-1 to TRBJ1-2, with a weak D call TRBD1 (6 bases). The V end was cut by 5 bases, the J end by 6 bases, with 16 bases between. Germline CDR1 and CDR2: MNHNS and SASEGT. CDR3 size: 14 residues. The CDR3, as DNA: TGTGCCAGCAGTAAACAGGGTGGGGGGGATGGCTACACCTTC. Amino acids: CASSKQGGGDGYTF.

In this sample, this clonotype turned up a few times. This chain joins TRBV25-1 and TRBJ2-3; D call uncertain. CDR1 MGHDK and CDR2 SYGVNS come from the germline V gene. CDR3 length: 13 residues. V shed 1 base and J shed 3 bases, with 5 bases lying between them. CDR3 loop: CASSELVTDTQYF. In nucleotides, the CDR3 is TGTGCCAGCAGTGAATTAGTAACAGATACGCAGTATTTT.

This clonotype turned up a few times. The genes are TRBV5-1 and TRBJ1-1; TRBD1 might be the D (6 bases). Germline V lookup: CDR1 SGHRS, CDR2 YFSETQ. Trimming removed 4 bases from V and 2 bases from J, with 21 bases in between. CDR3 size: 17 residues. The DNA of the CDR3 is TGCGCCAGCAGCCCCCGGCGGGGGGCCCCCTCCAACACTGAAGCTTTCTTT. Protein product: CASSPRRGAPSNTEAFF.

The chain carries TRBV9 and TRBJ2-1; no clear D gene. Germline V gene lookup returns CDR1 SGDLS and CDR2 YYNGEE. CDR3 length equals 15 residues. V lost 0 bases and J lost 13, with 20 bases in between. DNA of the CDR3: TGTGCCAGCAGCGTAGCCCCGGTGGCTGATCGAAATCAGTTCTTC. Residues: CASSVAPVADRNQFF.

The chain carries TRBV5-4 and TRBJ2-7; 10 bases are shared with TRBD2. The CDR3 covers 15 residues. V shed 2 bases, J shed 5 bases, and the junction held 7 bases outside the gene matches. The V gene's germline CDR1 is SGHNT and CDR2 YYREEE (reference sequence). The DNA for the CDR3 is TGTGCCAGCAGCTTTCCTAGCGGGAGTGGCAACGAGCAGTACTTC. Protein product: CASSFPSGSGNEQYF.

This chain links TRBV6-1 with TRBJ2-1; 11 bases align to TRBD2. With V trimmed by 2 bases and J by 8 bases, 5 bases remained unmatched. The CDR3 runs to 15 residues. Germline V gives CDR1 MNHNS, CDR2 SASEGT. CDR3 residues: CASSENSGGAYEQFF. For the CDR3, the DNA is TGTGCCAGCAGTGAAAATAGCGGGGGGGCCTATGAGCAGTTCTTC.

This clonotype has at least ten counts. The rearrangement uses TRBV29-1 and TRBJ2-1; possibly TRBD1 or TRBD2 for D (5 bases each). This CDR3 region has 14 residues. V lost 1 base, J lost 9 bases, and 16 bases lay in between. Germline V CDR1 and CDR2: SQVTM, ANQGSEA. For the CDR3, the DNA is TGCAGCGTTGAAGTTCGGCAAGGGGCGGGTGAGCAGTTCTTC. It yields the protein CSVEVRQGAGEQFF.

The chain has TRBV29-1 and TRBJ2-7; D is uncertain. Germline V gene sequence: CDR1 SQVTM, CDR2 ANQGSEA. The V gene lost 3 bases and the J gene lost 3 bases, with 12 bases spanning the gap. This CDR3 has 13 amino acids. This CDR3 reads CSVDDPLSYEQYF. CDR3 DNA: TGCAGCGTTGACGACCCCTTGAGCTACGAGCAGTACTTC.

This clonotype was picked up a small number of times. The V and J genes are TRBV12-3 or TRBV12-4 and TRBJ2-1, with TRBD1 identical over 7 bases. V shed 6 bases, J shed 4 bases, and the junction held 12 bases outside the gene matches. The CDR3 is 16 amino acids. The CDR3 nucleotides read TGTGCCAGCAGGGGGACAGCAGTTTTTTTTTACAATGAGCAGTTCTTC. As protein: CASRGTAVFFYNEQFF.

The rearrangement joins TRBV25-1 to TRBJ1-2; D is ambiguous. The germline V gene encodes CDR1 MGHDK and CDR2 SYGVNS. With 4 bases removed from V and 8 bases from J, the gap between germline ends came to 14 bases. This CDR3 region has 13 residues. CDR3 amino acids: CASSAPSSEGYTF. CDR3 in DNA: TGTGCCAGCAGTGCCCCTAGTTCGGAGGGCTACACCTTC.

This chain connects TRBV6-5 to TRBJ1-2; D is perhaps TRBD1 (6 bases). CDR1 and CDR2 (germline): MNHEY, SVGAGI. Trimming removed 0 bases at V and 8 bases at J, with 7 bases between. The CDR3 runs 12 residues. CDR3 DNA sequence: TGTGCCAGCAGTTACTCGACAGGCGGCTACACCTTC. Its translation: CASSYSTGGYTF.

The V and J genes are TRBV7-6 and TRBJ2-1, with a tentative D call TRBD1 (5 bases). The CDR3 contains 14 residues. V was trimmed by 2 bases and J by 0 bases, leaving 5 bases between them. CDR1 is SGHVS, CDR2 FNYEAQ, per germline. In nucleotides, the CDR3 is TGTGCCAGCAGCTTAACAGGCTCCTACAATGAGCAGTTCTTC. It specifies CASSLTGSYNEQFF.

The chain links TRBV20-1 to TRBJ2-7, with D possibly matching TRBD1 (6 bases). Germline CDR1 and CDR2: DFQATT and SNEGSKA (reference sequence). V was clipped by 6 bases and J by 9 bases, with 12 bases between them. The CDR3 sequence is 10 residues long. CDR3 amino acids: CSATSGVQYF. CDR3 DNA: TGCAGTGCCACATCAGGGGTGCAGTACTTC.